This T cell receptor (beta chain) was recovered during a study of OX40 agonist ivuxolimab in advanced cancers. Germline CDR1 SGHRS, CDR2 YFSETQ. Trimming stripped 0 bases from V and 0 bases from J, with 9 bases between. The CDR3 sequence is 16 residues long. Only in-frame clones appear in the TCRdb table, and some are missing; sequencing was by immunoSEQ multiplex PCR. This table holds some 100,000 clones, 70% to 90% found once. The V call is TRBV5-1, the J call TRBJ1-4; the D gene is possibly TRBD1 (5 bases). The material sequenced was CD4+ or CD8+ T cells sorted from blood, taken in a trial of the OX40 agonist ivuxolimab. This sequence originates from an adult with an advanced solid tumor such as melanoma, head and neck, liver or kidney cancer. In DNA form, the CDR3 reads TGCGCCAGCAGCTTGGGACAGTCCTCAACTAATGAAAAACTGTTTTTT. Translating it yields CASSLGQSSTNEKLFF. Full variable domain (rest looked up from reference TRBV5-1 and TRBJ1-4): KAGVTQTPRYLIKTRGQQVTLSCSPISGHRSVSWYQQTPGQGLQFLFEYFSETQRNKGNFPGRFSGRQFSNSRSEMNVSTLELGDSALYLCASSLGQSSTNEKLFFGSGTQLSVL.